This entry is about one T cell receptor (beta chain). The data derive from a study of blood T cell repertoires in COVID-19. Sequencing used immunoSEQ multiplex PCR; TCRdb keeps in-frame clones, though not all of them. The sample has more than 120,000 clones, roughly 82% seen once. Germline CDR1 and CDR2: MNHEY and SMNVEV (reference sequence). This CDR3 is 12 amino acids long. The V gene lost 4 bases and the J gene lost 3 bases, with 6 bases spanning the gap. The chain recombines TRBV27 with TRBJ1-1; no firm D call. Input material: peripheral blood. This TCR came from a human donor in a cohort sampled during active COVID-19. This chain's CDR3 is CASSSQDTEAFF. CDR3 bases: TGTGCCAGCAGTTCCCAGGACACTGAAGCTTTCTTT.